This T cell receptor beta chain originates from a study of tumor and adjacent non-tumor tissue in lung cancer. A modified ARM-PCR protocol with three rounds of nested PCR amplified TCRbeta. TCRdb reprocessed the multiplex PCR reads with MiXCR, giving one entry per CDR3 protein. The top ten hold around 20% of the sample, which has 68,000 or so distinct CDR3 sequences, just under 60% seen once. Germline V CDR1 and CDR2: SNHLY, FYNNEI. The CDR3 loop spans 14 amino acids. No cell sorting was done before RNA was extracted from the tissue. This clonotype has only one observation. Sequence at one end of the junction differs from germline and may be a read error.

The genes are TRBV2 and TRBJ2-7; 7 bases are a match to TRBD2. The specimen was lung tumor tissue. This sequence was found in a man aged 50 to 59 with non-small cell lung cancer. The CDR3 reads CANSDPAGLYEQYF. For the CDR3, the DNA is TGTGCCAACAGTGACCCAGCGGGATTGTACGAGCAGTACTTC.